These T cell receptor beta chains were read from a single sample in a study of blood T cell repertoires in COVID-19. Libraries were prepared by immunoSEQ multiplex PCR; TCRdb keeps only in-frame clonotypes and omits some of them. The data show 150,000 to 200,000 clones, 82% seen once. Sequencing used peripheral blood. The receptors here all came from a woman aged 25 to 39 with acute or convalescent COVID-19. Both conserved end residues are part of each CDR3. A D gene is named only where the DNA matches it firmly. Clone sizes are given selectively: once, few, many, or a class where the clone is expanded.

>.|TRBV27|.|TRBJ2-3
CASSLSGEYADTQYF
TGTGCCAGCAGCCTCTCTGGGGAGTACGCAGATACGCAGTATTTT
>.|TRBV7-2|.|TRBJ1-5
CASSLFGAQPQHF
TGTGCCAGCAGCTTATTTGGGGCTCAGCCCCAGCATTTT
>.|TRBV16|.|TRBJ1-2
CASSPVQGHTF
TGTGCCAGCAGCCCCGTCCAGGGTCACACCTTC
>.|TRBV28|.|TRBJ2-7
CASRLSKSSYEQYF
TGTGCCAGCAGGCTAAGTAAAAGCTCCTACGAGCAGTACTTC
>TRBD1|TRBV28|.|TRBJ2-5
CASNGGQPFQETQYF
TGTGCCAGCAATGGGGGACAGCCATTCCAAGAGACCCAGTACTTC
>TRBD1|TRBV19|.|TRBJ1-1
CASSIDRAVNTEAFF
TGTGCCAGTAGTATCGACAGGGCGGTGAACACTGAAGCTTTCTTT
>.|TRBV28|.|TRBJ1-1
CTTKGVMNTEAFF
TGTACAACTAAGGGGGTAATGAACACTGAAGCTTTCTTT
>.|TRBV18|.|TRBJ2-7
CASSPGGREQYF
TGTGCCAGCTCACCGGGGGGGCGCGAGCAGTACTTC
>.|TRBV18|.|TRBJ1-4
CASSPRQASTNEKLFF
TGTGCCAGCTCACCACGACAGGCATCAACTAATGAAAAACTGTTTTTT
>TRBD1|TRBV4-1|once|TRBJ1-6
CASSRAGQPHNSPLHF
TGCGCCAGCAGCCGCGCGGGACAGCCCCATAATTCACCCCTCCACTTT
>TRBD1|TRBV27|.|TRBJ2-3
CASSFRTGGYGDTQYF
TGTGCCAGCAGTTTTCGGACAGGGGGCTACGGGGATACGCAGTATTTT
>TRBD2|TRBV29-1|.|TRBJ2-1
CSGPTSGYNEQFF
TGCAGCGGTCCGACTAGCGGTTACAATGAGCAGTTCTTC
>TRBD1|TRBV7-2|.|TRBJ2-2
CASSLTDRGATGELFF
TGTGCCAGCAGCTTAACGGACAGGGGAGCCACCGGGGAGCTGTTTTTT
>TRBD1|TRBV28|.|TRBJ2-7
CASRTGGSYEQYF
TGTGCCAGTCGGACAGGGGGCTCCTACGAGCAGTACTTC
>TRBD2|TRBV7-9|.|TRBJ2-4
CASSTLLAGVAKNIQYF
TGTGCCAGCAGCACCCTTCTAGCGGGAGTTGCCAAAAACATTCAGTACTTC
>TRBD1|TRBV15|once|TRBJ2-7
CATSTGQGYEQYF
TGTGCCACCAGCACAGGACAGGGCTACGAGCAGTACTTC
>TRBD2|TRBV6-2/TRBV6-3|.|TRBJ2-7
CASSWNMGLAGVEQYF
TGTGCCAGCAGTTGGAATATGGGACTAGCGGGAGTCGAGCAGTACTTC
>TRBD1|TRBV2|.|TRBJ1-2
CASREGASNYGYTF
TGTGCCAGCAGGGAGGGGGCGTCAAACTATGGCTACACCTTC
>.|TRBV5-1|.|TRBJ2-2
CASSLDRNTGELFF
TGCGCCAGCAGCTTGGACAGAAACACCGGGGAGCTGTTTTTT
>.|TRBV7-9|few|TRBJ2-7
CASSPSGVTYEQYF
TGTGCCAGCAGCCCATCGGGAGTGACCTACGAGCAGTACTTC
>.|TRBV3-1/TRBV3-2|.|TRBJ1-2
CASSLTRQAERGYTF
TGTGCCAGCAGCCTCACCCGACAGGCGGAAAGAGGCTACACCTTC
>TRBD1|TRBV12-3/TRBV12-4|.|TRBJ1-2
CASSLVTGAGYTF
TGTGCCAGCAGCTTAGTGACAGGGGCTGGCTACACCTTC
>TRBD1|TRBV30|few|TRBJ1-6
CAWGQGNNSPLHF
TGTGCCTGGGGACAGGGGAATAATTCACCCCTCCACTTT
>TRBD2|TRBV2|.|TRBJ2-1
CASGLAGFGEQFF
TGTGCCAGCGGATTAGCGGGATTTGGGGAGCAGTTCTTC
>TRBD1|TRBV3-1/TRBV3-2|.|TRBJ1-2
CASRPVGGNGYTF
TGTGCCAGCAGACCGGTAGGGGGCAATGGCTACACCTTC
>.|TRBV19|.|TRBJ1-2
CASSPGRGLGGYTF
TGTGCCAGTAGTCCAGGAAGGGGCCTTGGGGGCTACACCTTC
>TRBD1|TRBV4-2|.|TRBJ2-1
CASSPLQGEVGEQFF
TGTGCCAGCAGCCCACTACAGGGGGAGGTGGGTGAGCAGTTCTTC
>TRBD1|TRBV10-2|once|TRBJ2-3
CASSERDRFTDTQYF
TGCGCCAGCAGTGAGCGGGACAGATTCACAGATACGCAGTATTTT
>.|TRBV28|.|TRBJ1-2
CASMQDYGYTF
TGTGCCAGCATGCAGGATTATGGCTACACCTTC
>.|TRBV9|.|TRBJ1-1
CASSAPPDTYTEAFF
TGTGCCAGCAGCGCCCCCCCCGATACTTACACTGAAGCTTTCTTT
>.|TRBV2|.|TRBJ1-6
CASSETLVRNSPLHF
TGTGCCAGCAGTGAAACCCTGGTGAGAAATTCACCCCTCCACTTT
>.|TRBV23-1|.|TRBJ2-3
CASSQVWDTATDTQYF
TGCGCCAGCAGTCAGGTATGGGACACCGCCACAGATACGCAGTATTTT
>.|TRBV19|few|TRBJ1-5
CASRRGAGGWQPQHF
TGTGCCAGTAGGCGGGGGGCTGGGGGTTGGCAGCCCCAGCATTTT
>TRBD1|TRBV12-3/TRBV12-4|.|TRBJ1-2
CASSPRGRGGYTF
TGTGCCAGCAGCCCCAGGGGGCGCGGAGGCTACACCTTC
>.|TRBV5-1|.|TRBJ2-1
CASSLLGSSGNEQFF
TGCGCCAGCAGCTTGTTAGGGTCCTCGGGGAATGAGCAGTTCTTC
>.|TRBV10-1|.|TRBJ2-5
CASSELETQETQYF
TGCGCCAGCAGTGAGTTGGAGACGCAAGAGACCCAGTACTTC
>.|TRBV7-3|.|TRBJ2-2
CASSSTKGGTGELFF
TGTGCCAGCAGCTCGACTAAGGGCGGCACCGGGGAGCTGTTTTTT
>.|TRBV27|.|TRBJ2-3
CASSSEGSITDTQYF
TGTGCCAGCAGTTCCGAAGGGAGTATCACAGATACGCAGTATTTT
>.|TRBV28|.|TRBJ1-5
CASSLLIQPQHF
TGTGCCAGCAGTCTCCTAATTCAGCCCCAGCATTTT
>.|TRBV3-1/TRBV3-2|.|TRBJ2-7
CASSVGGENYEQYF
TGTGCCAGCAGCGTAGGGGGGGAGAATTACGAGCAGTACTTC
>.|TRBV19|.|TRBJ2-5
CASRARGRGGQTQYF
TGTGCCAGTAGGGCTAGGGGGCGCGGGGGGCAGACCCAGTACTTC
>.|TRBV6-5|.|TRBJ2-7
CASRRFAGEQYF
TGTGCCAGCAGGCGGTTTGCGGGGGAGCAGTACTTC
>TRBD1|TRBV5-1|.|TRBJ2-7
CASSPLQVTGREQYF
TGCGCCAGCAGCCCCTTACAGGTGACAGGGCGCGAGCAGTACTTC
>TRBD2|TRBV5-6|once|TRBJ2-1
CASSLTGTSVDEQFF
TGTGCCAGCAGCTTAACCGGGACTAGTGTGGATGAGCAGTTCTTC
>.|TRBV5-5|.|TRBJ2-1
CASRGGGGLNEQFF
TGTGCCAGCAGGGGCGGGGGCGGACTCAATGAGCAGTTCTTC